This TCR beta chain was sequenced in a study of shared clonotypes between healthy human individuals. Overall study context: The plates for each donor numbered three CD4 naive, three CD4 memory, two CD8 naive and one CD8 memory.

Germline loops: CDR1 MNHEY, CDR2 SMNVEV (reference sequence). The V segment lost 5 bases and the J segment 0 bases; nucleotides outside the gene matches: 13. The CDR3 has 17 residues. CD45RO-negative, CCR7-selected cells formed the naive CD8 fraction, which excluded terminally differentiated effector memory CD45RA+ cells. Assay: immunoSEQ multiplex PCR; the TCRdb copy retains only in-frame clones and omits some. This sample has about 2,100,000 clones, with about 92% found just once. The sequence was obtained from a man younger than 35 in good health. Some clones in this sample may be carry-over from other donors' samples. Sequenced input: naive CD8+ T cells from PBMCs. The V call is TRBV27, the J call TRBJ2-7; 7 positions match TRBD1. CDR3 in amino acids: CASSNQQSGTASYEQYF. The CDR3 nucleotides are TGTGCCAGCAGTAATCAACAATCCGGGACAGCCTCCTACGAGCAGTACTTC.